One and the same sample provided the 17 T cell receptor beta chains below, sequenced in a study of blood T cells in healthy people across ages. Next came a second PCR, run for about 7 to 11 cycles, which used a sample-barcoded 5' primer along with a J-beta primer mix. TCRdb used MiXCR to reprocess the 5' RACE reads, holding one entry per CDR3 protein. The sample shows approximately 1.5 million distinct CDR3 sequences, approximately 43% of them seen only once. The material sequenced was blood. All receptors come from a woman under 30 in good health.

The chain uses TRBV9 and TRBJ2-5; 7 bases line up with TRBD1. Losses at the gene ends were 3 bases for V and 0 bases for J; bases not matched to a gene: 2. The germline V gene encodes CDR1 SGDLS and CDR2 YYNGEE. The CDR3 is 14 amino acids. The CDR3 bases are TGTGCCAGCAGCGCGGGACAGTACCAAGAGACCCAGTACTTC. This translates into CASSAGQYQETQYF.

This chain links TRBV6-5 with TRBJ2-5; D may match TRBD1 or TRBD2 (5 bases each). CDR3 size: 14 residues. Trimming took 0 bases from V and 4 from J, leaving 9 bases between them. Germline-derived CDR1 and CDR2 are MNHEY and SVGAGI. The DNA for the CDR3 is TGTGCCAGCAGTTACTCGCCAGGGACAGAGACCCAGTACTTC. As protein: CASSYSPGTETQYF.

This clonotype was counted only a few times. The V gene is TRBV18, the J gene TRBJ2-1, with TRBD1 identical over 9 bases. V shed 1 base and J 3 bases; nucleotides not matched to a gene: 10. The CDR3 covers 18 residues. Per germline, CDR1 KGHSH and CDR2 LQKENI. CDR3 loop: CASSPRTMTGGFYNEQFF. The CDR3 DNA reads TGTGCCAGCTCACCACGGACGATGACAGGGGGATTCTACAATGAGCAGTTCTTC.

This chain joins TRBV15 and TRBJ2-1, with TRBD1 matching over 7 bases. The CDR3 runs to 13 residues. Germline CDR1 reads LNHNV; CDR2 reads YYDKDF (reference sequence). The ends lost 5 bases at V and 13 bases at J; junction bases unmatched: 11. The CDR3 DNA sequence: TGTGCCACCAGCGTCGAGGGGGCGGTCCTACAGTTCTTC. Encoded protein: CATSVEGAVLQFF.

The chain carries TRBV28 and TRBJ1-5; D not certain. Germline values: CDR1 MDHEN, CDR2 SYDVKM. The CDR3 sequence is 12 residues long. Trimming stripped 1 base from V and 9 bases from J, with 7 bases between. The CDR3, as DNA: TGTGCCAGCAGTTTATCCGCGTCGCCCCAGCATTTT. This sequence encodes CASSLSASPQHF.

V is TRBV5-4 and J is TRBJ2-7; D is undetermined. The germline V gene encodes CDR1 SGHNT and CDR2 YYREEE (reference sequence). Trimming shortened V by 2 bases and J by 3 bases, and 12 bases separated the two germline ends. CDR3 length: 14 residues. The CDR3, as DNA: TGTGCCAGCAGCTTCAGTGAATCTCTCTACGAGCAGTACTTC. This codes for CASSFSESLYEQYF.

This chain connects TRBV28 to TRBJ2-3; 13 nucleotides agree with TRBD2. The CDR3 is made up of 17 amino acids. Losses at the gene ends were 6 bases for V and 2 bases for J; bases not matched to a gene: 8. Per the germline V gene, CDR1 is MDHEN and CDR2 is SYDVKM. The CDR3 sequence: CASSPSGLAGDTDTQYF. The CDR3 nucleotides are TGTGCCAGCAGCCCCTCCGGACTAGCGGGAGACACAGATACGCAGTATTTT.

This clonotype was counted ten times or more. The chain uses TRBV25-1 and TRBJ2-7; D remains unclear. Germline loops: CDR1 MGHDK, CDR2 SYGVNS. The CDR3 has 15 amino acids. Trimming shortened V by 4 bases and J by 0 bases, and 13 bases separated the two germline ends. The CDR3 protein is CASSAAGQSSYEQYF. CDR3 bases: TGTGCCAGCAGTGCGGCAGGCCAGAGCTCCTACGAGCAGTACTTC.

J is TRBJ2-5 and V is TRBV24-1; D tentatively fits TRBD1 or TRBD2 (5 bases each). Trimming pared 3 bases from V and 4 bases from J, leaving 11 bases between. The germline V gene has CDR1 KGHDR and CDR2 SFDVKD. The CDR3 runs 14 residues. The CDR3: CATSDLGVPETQYF. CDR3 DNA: TGTGCCACCAGTGATCTGGGGGTCCCAGAGACCCAGTACTTC.

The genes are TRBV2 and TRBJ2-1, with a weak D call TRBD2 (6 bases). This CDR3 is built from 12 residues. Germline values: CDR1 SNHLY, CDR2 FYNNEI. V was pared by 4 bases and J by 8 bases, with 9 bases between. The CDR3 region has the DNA TGTGCCAGCAGTGGGGGGGTCGATGAGCAGTTCTTC. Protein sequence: CASSGGVDEQFF.

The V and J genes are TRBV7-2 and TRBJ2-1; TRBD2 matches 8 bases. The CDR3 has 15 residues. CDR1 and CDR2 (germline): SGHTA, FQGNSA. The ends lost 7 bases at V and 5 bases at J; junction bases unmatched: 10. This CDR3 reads CASNSYGTSDNEQFF. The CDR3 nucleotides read TGTGCCAGCAACTCGTACGGGACTAGTGACAATGAGCAGTTCTTC.

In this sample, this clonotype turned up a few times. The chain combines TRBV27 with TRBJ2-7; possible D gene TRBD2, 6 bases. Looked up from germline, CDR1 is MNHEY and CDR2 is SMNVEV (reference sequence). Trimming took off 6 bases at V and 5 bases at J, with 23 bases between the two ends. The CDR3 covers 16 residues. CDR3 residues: CASSRKTGTSSHEQYF. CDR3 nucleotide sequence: TGTGCCAGCAGCCGCAAAACGGGTACTAGCAGCCACGAGCAGTACTTC.

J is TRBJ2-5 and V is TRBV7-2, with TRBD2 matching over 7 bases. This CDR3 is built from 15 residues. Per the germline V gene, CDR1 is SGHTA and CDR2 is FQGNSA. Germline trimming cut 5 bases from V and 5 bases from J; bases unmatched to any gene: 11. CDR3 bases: TGTGCCAGCAGCAGGGTGGCGGGGGTCGGTGAGACCCAGTACTTC. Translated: CASSRVAGVGETQYF.

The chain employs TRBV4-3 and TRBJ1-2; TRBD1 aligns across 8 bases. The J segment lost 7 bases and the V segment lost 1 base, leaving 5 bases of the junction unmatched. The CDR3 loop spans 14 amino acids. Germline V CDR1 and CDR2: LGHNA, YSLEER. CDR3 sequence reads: CASSQGSDRGGYTF. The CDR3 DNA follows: TGCGCCAGCAGCCAAGGAAGTGACAGGGGTGGCTACACCTTC.

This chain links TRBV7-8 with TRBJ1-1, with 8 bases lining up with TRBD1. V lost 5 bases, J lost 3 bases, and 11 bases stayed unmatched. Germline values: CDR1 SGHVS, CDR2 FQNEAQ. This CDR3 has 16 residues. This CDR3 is CASSLRDRGGYTEAFF. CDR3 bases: TGTGCCAGCAGCCTCCGAGACAGGGGTGGGTACACTGAAGCTTTCTTT. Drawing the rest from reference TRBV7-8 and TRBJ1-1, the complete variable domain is GAGVSQSPRYKVAKRGQDVALRCDPISGHVSLFWYQQALGQGPEFLTYFQNEAQLDKSGLPSDRFFAERPEGSVSTLKIQRTQQEDSAVYLCASSLRDRGGYTEAFFGQGTRLTVV.

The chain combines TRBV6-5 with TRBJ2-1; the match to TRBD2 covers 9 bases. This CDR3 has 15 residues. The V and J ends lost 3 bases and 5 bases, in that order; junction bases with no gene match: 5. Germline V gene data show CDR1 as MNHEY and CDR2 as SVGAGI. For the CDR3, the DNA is TGTGCCAGCAGTTATAGCGGGAGCCCGAACAATGAGCAGTTCTTC. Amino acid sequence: CASSYSGSPNNEQFF.

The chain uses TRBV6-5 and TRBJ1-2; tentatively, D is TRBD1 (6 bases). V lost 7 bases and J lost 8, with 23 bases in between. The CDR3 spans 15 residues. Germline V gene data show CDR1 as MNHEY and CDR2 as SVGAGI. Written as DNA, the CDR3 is TGTGCCAGCAAATCGCCTGCCGGGGGGCGCGGGGGCTACACCTTC. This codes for CASKSPAGGRGGYTF.